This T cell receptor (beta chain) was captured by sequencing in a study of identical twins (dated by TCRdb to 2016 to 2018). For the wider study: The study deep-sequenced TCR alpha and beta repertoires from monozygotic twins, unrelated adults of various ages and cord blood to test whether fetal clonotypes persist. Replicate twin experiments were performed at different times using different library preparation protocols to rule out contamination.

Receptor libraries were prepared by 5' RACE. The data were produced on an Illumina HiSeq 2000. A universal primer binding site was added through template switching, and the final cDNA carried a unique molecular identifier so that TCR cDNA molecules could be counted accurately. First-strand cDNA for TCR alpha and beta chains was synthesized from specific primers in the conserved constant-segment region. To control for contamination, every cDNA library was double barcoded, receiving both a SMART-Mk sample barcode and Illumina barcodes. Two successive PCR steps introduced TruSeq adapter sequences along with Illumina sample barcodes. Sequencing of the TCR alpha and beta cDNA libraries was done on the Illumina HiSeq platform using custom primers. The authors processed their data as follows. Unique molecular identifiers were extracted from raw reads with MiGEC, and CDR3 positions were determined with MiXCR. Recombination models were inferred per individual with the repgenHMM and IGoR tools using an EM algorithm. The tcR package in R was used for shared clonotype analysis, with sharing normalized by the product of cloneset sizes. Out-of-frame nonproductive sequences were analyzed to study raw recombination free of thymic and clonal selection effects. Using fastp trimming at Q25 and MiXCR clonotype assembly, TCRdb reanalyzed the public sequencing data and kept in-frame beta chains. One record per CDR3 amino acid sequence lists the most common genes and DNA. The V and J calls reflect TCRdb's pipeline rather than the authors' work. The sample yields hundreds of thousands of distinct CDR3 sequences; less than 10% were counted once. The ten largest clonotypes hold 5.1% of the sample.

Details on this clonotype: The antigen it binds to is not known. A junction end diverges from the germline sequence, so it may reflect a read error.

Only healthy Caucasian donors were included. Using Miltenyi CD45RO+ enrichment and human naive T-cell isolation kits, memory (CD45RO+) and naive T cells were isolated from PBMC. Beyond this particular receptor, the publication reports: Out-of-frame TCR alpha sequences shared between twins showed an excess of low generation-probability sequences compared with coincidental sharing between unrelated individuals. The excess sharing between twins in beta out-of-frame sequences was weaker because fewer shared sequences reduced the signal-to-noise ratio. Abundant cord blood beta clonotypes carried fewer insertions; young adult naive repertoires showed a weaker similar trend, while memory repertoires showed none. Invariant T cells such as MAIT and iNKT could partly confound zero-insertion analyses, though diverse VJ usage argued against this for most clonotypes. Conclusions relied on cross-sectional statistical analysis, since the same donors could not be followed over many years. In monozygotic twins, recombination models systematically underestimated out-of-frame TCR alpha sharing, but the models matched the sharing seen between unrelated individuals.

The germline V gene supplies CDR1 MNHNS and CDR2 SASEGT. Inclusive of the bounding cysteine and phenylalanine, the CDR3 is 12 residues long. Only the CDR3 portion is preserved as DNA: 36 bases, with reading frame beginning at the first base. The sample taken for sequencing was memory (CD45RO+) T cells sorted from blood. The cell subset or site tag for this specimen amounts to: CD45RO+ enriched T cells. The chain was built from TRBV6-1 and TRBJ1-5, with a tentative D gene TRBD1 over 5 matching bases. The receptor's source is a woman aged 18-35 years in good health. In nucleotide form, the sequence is TGTGCCAGCATGGGGGGTAATCAGCCCCAGCGTTTT. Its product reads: CASMGGNQPQRF.